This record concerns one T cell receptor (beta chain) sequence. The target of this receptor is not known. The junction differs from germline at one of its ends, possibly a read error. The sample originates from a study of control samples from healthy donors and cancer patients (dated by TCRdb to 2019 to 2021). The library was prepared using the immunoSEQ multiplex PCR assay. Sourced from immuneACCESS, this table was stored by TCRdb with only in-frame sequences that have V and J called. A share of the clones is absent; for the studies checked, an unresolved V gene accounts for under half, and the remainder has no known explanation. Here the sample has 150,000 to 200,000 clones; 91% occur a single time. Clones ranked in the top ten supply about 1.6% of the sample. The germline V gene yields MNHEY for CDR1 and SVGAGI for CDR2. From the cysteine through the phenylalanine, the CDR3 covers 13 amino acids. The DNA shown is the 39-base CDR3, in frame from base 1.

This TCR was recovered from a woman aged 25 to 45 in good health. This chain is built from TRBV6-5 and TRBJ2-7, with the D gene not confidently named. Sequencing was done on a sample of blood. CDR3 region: CASRYSRSYEQYF. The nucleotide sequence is TGTGCCAGCAGATACTCGCGCTCCTACGAGCAGTACTTC.